These 4 T cell receptor beta chains were all obtained from the same sample, sequenced in a study of T cell changes during pregnancy in multiple sclerosis. Generated by immunoSEQ multiplex PCR, the TCRdb table keeps only in-frame clones and is missing some. The profile shows tens of thousands of clones, roughly 94% of them singletons. The sequencing here drew on CD4+ T cells from peripheral blood mononuclear cells, taken in the second trimester of pregnancy. The receptor source for this set is a female donor with multiple sclerosis, enrolled in a pregnancy study.

The chain uses TRBV5-4 and TRBJ1-1, with 8 bases aligning to TRBD1. Germline CDR1 reads SGHNT; CDR2 reads YYREEE (reference sequence). The CDR3 sequence is 15 residues long. Trimming at V came to 0 bases and at J to 3 bases, leaving 4 bases not matched to a gene. The CDR3 loop reads CASSLVGRGHTEAFF. As DNA, the CDR3 is TGTGCCAGCAGCTTGGTGGGCAGGGGGCACACTGAAGCTTTCTTT.

This rearrangement joins TRBV7-3 to TRBJ2-2; TRBD1 aligns across 9 bases. The junction had 2 bases not matched to a gene; V was cut back by 2 bases and J by 7 bases. The CDR3 length is 14 residues. The V gene's germline CDR1 is SGHTA and CDR2 FQGTGA. CDR3 DNA: TGTGCCAGCAGCTTATTGACAGGGGGCGGGGAGCTGTTTTTT. It specifies CASSLLTGGGELFF.

The chain carries TRBV5-1 and TRBJ2-7; 11 nucleotides agree with TRBD2. The CDR3 is made up of 16 amino acids. Germline CDR1 and CDR2: SGHRS and YFSETQ. The V and J ends lost 3 bases and 0 bases, in that order; junction bases with no gene match: 5. The CDR3 sequence: CASSSGGLADSYEQYF. CDR3 DNA: TGCGCCAGCAGCTCGGGGGGACTAGCGGACTCCTACGAGCAGTACTTC.

On this clone itself: This sample includes further DNA sequences coding for the same CDR3. V and J are TRBV29-1 and TRBJ1-2, with 7 bases fitting TRBD1. CDR1 and CDR2 (germline): SQVTM, ANQGSEA. V dropped 7 bases and J dropped 0; count of bases not matched to a gene: 8. The CDR3 is 14 residues long. The CDR3 DNA follows: TGCAGCGCGTCACAGGGGTTAACTAACTATGGCTACACCTTC. This encodes CSASQGLTNYGYTF.